A single T cell receptor beta chain is shown here with its context. The antigen it recognizes is unknown. Base qualities are not provided; no much larger clone lies one nucleotide away. This CDR3 is also generated by other DNA sequences in the sample. CD8 naive samples consisted of CD45RO-negative cells that were positively selected for CCR7, yielding a CD45RA+CCR7+ population without TemRA cells. Donors were healthy HIV-negative adults with no recently reported acute infections or vaccinations. Every donor was a Caucasian adult living in Nashville, Tennessee, USA. After blood collection by leukapheresis, PBMCs were isolated using Ficoll-Histopaque density gradient centrifugation and then cryopreserved in the vapor phase of liquid nitrogen. Analytical flow cytometry was used to check the purity and quantity of each magnetically sorted T cell population. Genomic DNA was isolated from every sorted fraction and measured by UV absorbance on a Nanodrop 2000c.

This entry is derived from a study of shared clonotypes between healthy human individuals (dated by TCRdb to about 2020). In the study overall: The cohort included a few men and a couple of women between 18 and 49 years of age. For each donor, CD4 naive and CD4 memory were each run on three plates, CD8 naive on two plates, and CD8 memory on one plate. To estimate repertoire size and how much clonotype sharing occurs between individuals, the study deeply sequenced the blood TCR repertoires of 4 to 6 healthy adults. Different laboratories and diverse techniques were used to prepare libraries and sequence TCR repertoires, to increase sequencing depth and limit assay-specific biases. Each donor's leukapheresis produced roughly between roughly 0.9 and 9 billion PBMCs.

Including cysteine and phenylalanine, the CDR3 has 13 amino acids. Left in the record is the CDR3 DNA by itself, 39 bases read in frame from the first base. V is shortened by 0 bases, J by 7 bases, and the region joining them spans 10 bases. As encoded in the germline V gene, CDR1 is SGDLS while CDR2 is YYNGEE. Study-wide conclusions, independent of this receptor: Larger estimated clonotype richness was generally found for naive subsets than for memory subsets. Sampling was restricted to blood, and TCR repertoires in tissues likely differ from the TCR repertoires found in blood. Even with the large sequencing depth, rarefaction of the sorted-subset datasets indicated that sequencing was incomplete. Across four donors, roughly 5% of naive CD4, approximately 4% of naive CD8, about 2% of memory CD4, and approximately 0.4% of memory CD8 clonotypes were shared. Compared with non-shared clonotypes, clonotypes shared by all four sorted-subset donors had higher generation probabilities. Based on pairwise subsampling, the degree of clonotype sharing among donors was expected to be affected by sequencing depth. The small number of donors limited the genetic and exposure-history diversity represented.

Using the deep immunoSEQ assay, TCR CDR3 regions were amplified from genomic DNA by multiplex PCR. Extracted genomic DNA from each cell subset was spread evenly across all wells of several immunoSEQ 96-well plates, with each plate serving as a replicate. For sorted subsets, about 200 ng genomic DNA, equal to 30,000 or so T cell genomes, was loaded into each replicate PCR. Purified libraries were quantified with a Qubit 3.0 fluorometer, sized on a Bioanalyzer 2100, and re-quantified with the KAPA Library Quantification kit. A separate single-read 150-cycle Illumina NextSeq 550 flow cell was used to sequence each immunoSEQ 96-well plate. Turning to the authors' computational methods: The immunoSEQ output contained only junctional sequences without quality scores, so filtering could not match that applied to full-length reads. Sequences were annotated with PyIR, a Python wrapper for IgBLAST v1.9, and V/J genes and CDR3 were assigned using IMGT germline references. Reads with weak V/J assignments (E-value above 1e-6), missing CDR3, stop codons, out-of-frame junctions, or ambiguous translated residues were removed. A V3J clonotype was defined by an identical inferred V gene, J gene, and CDR3 amino acid sequence. To compute the percentage overlap between repertoires, the number of shared unique clonotypes was divided by the size of the smaller repertoire. RTK rarefaction, the Chao1 estimator, and Recon v2.1 estimates of unobserved clonotypes were used to assess repertoire richness. Generation probabilities were computed with OLGA for all TCRbeta clonotypes obtained by the gDNA method from a few donors. The clones in this table, taken by TCRdb from immuneACCESS, are in-frame only. Not every clone is retained; where verified, under half of the shortfall comes from an unresolved V gene, and the cause of the rest is unknown. That table is the source of V, J and clone size, and D and trimming were worked out from the DNA. Recorded for this sample are just over 2,000,000 clones; about 95% of them occurred a single time. The top ten clonotypes cover roughly 1.1% of the sample.

Sequenced sample: naive CD8+ T cells sorted from blood. The cell subset or site tag for this specimen amounts to: CD45RA+CCR7+. Recombination linked TRBV9 to TRBJ1-1; confidence is insufficient to name the D gene. The sequence was obtained from a man between 18 and 35 years old in good health. This receptor carries the CDR3 CASSVASGSEAFF. The nucleotide sequence is TGTGCCAGCAGCGTAGCCAGTGGCAGTGAAGCTTTCTTT.